This note documents a single TCR beta chain sequence. Its antigen remains unidentified. The CDR3 length is 14 residues. Germline V gene data show CDR1 as SEHNR and CDR2 as FQNEAQ (reference sequence). The V gene lost 4 bases and the J gene lost 4 bases, with 13 bases spanning the gap. In TCRdb, the RT-PCR reads were re-called with MiXCR into one record per CDR3 protein. Altogether over 400,000 distinct CDR3 sequences are present, 11% being singletons, with the ten largest covering approximately 12%. This specimen belongs to a study of response to subunit inactivated influenza vaccine. Study-wide findings and caveats: It was the authors' suggestion that each seasonal influenza vaccination recruits few new T cells.

The sequence was obtained from a man between 45 and 60 years old who received an inactivated influenza vaccine. The V and J genes are TRBV7-9 and TRBJ2-5; D not certain. The sample was PBMCs from blood, taken around seven weeks after vaccination. The chain's CDR3 is CASSSFRTRETQYF. The DNA for the CDR3 is TGTGCCAGCAGCTCCTTCAGGACCCGAGAGACCCAGTACTTC. Combining the CDR3 with reference TRBV7-9 and TRBJ2-5 gives the whole variable domain DTGVSQNPRHKITKRGQNVTFRCDPISEHNRLYWYRQTLGQGPEFLTYFQNEAQLEKSRLLSDRFSAERPKGSFSTLEIQRTEQGDSAMYLCASSSFRTRETQYFGPGTRLLVL.